The 14 T cell receptor beta chains in this list originate from one sample, sequenced in a study of post-analysis software for immune sequencing data. General study results and limits: Roughly 5 TRBV segments (TRBV5-6, TRBV5-1 and TRBV20-1 among them) occurred more frequently in patients than in controls.

The antigens for these receptors are not known. cDNA libraries of TCR beta carried unique molecular identifiers. A single record per CDR3 protein comes from TCRdb applying MiXCR to the PCR reads. The data contain around 180,000 distinct CDR3 sequences, roughly 31% of them singletons. Sequences were obtained from blood. All receptors come from a girl aged 5-17 years with multiple sclerosis.

The count of this clonotype is one. This may come from a read error, since a much larger clone is one base off. CDR3: CAISASGGINEQYF. CDR3 bases: TGTGCCATCAGTGCTTCGGGAGGGATAAATGAGCAGTACTTC. This chain links TRBV10-3 with TRBJ2-5; the match to TRBD2 covers 8 bases. CDR3 size: 14 residues. V was clipped by 4 bases and J by 11 bases; unmatched bases: 12. CDR1 ENHRY and CDR2 SYGVKD come from the germline V gene.

Ten or more counts support this clonotype. The V gene is TRBV7-8, the J gene TRBJ1-2; 8 bases line up with TRBD1. With V trimmed by 5 bases and J by 2 bases, 16 bases remained unmatched. CDR1 and CDR2 (germline): SGHVS, FQNEAQ. The CDR3 is made up of 18 amino acids. The CDR3 DNA follows: TGTGCCAGCAGCCCACAACCCCCCGACAGGGGAGGCAACTATGGCTACACCTTC. This encodes CASSPQPPDRGGNYGYTF. The entire variable domain, with the rest obtained from reference TRBV7-8 and TRBJ1-2, is as follows: GAGVSQSPRYKVAKRGQDVALRCDPISGHVSLFWYQQALGQGPEFLTYFQNEAQLDKSGLPSDRFFAERPEGSVSTLKIQRTQQEDSAVYLCASSPQPPDRGGNYGYTFGSGTRLTVV.

This clonotype was recorded many times. V usage is TRBV4-1 and J usage is TRBJ2-7; 7 bases map to TRBD2. V trimming: 0 bases; J trimming: 6 bases; junction bases outside the gene matches: 11. This CDR3 contains 16 residues. The germline CDR1 and CDR2 sequences are MGHRA and YSYEKL. CDR3 DNA sequence: TGCGCCAGCAGCCAAGAACAGCTAAGGGGAGGGGTCGAGCAGTACTTC. As protein: CASSQEQLRGGVEQYF.

Ten or more counts support this clonotype. The chain employs TRBV10-3 and TRBJ2-6; 10 positions match TRBD1. The germline V gene encodes CDR1 ENHRY and CDR2 SYGVKD. The CDR3 spans 15 residues. Trimming took 11 bases from V and 0 from J; bases not matched to a gene: 4. CDR3 sequence reads: CAVRQGASGANVLTF. The CDR3 nucleotides are TGTGCCGTTAGACAGGGGGCCTCTGGGGCCAACGTCCTGACTTTC.

The rearrangement links TRBV10-3 to TRBJ1-1; D is possibly TRBD1 (5 bases). The CDR3 sequence is 15 residues long. Trimming pared 4 bases from V and 5 bases from J, leaving 17 bases between. CDR1 ENHRY and CDR2 SYGVKD come from the germline V gene. The CDR3 region has the DNA TGTGCCATCAGTGGGTTGGGAGGGGTTGGTACTGAAGCTTTCTTT. Its translation: CAISGLGGVGTEAFF.

This clonotype was observed a few times. V is TRBV13 and J is TRBJ2-5, with D perhaps assigned TRBD1 or TRBD2 (5 bases each). Trimming removed 1 base from V and 4 bases from J, with 13 bases in between. The CDR3 consists of 15 residues. The V gene's germline CDR1 is PRHDT and CDR2 FYEKMQ (reference sequence). The CDR3 DNA follows: TGTGCCAGCAGCTTAGTGTGGGGGTTGAGAGAGACCCAGTACTTC. Protein sequence: CASSLVWGLRETQYF.

This clonotype was counted a few times. A read error may produce the germline difference seen at one junction end. The chain uses TRBV7-8 and TRBJ1-5, with D possibly TRBD1 on 6 matching bases. The CDR3 has 19 residues. Germline CDR1 SGHVS, CDR2 FQNEAQ. CDR3 residues: CASSHHRAKGSISNRPQHF. In DNA, the CDR3 is TGTGCCAGCAGCCATCACAGGGCAAAAGGCTCGATTAGCAATCGGCCCCAGCATTTT. Drawing the rest from reference TRBV7-8 and TRBJ1-5, the complete variable domain is GAGVSQSPRYKVAKRGQDVALRCDPISGHVSLFWYQQALGQGPEFLTYFQNEAQLDKSGLPSDRFFAERPEGSVSTLKIQRTQQEDSAVYLCASSHHRAKGSISNRPQHFGDGTRLSIL.

This clonotype has at least ten counts. The V call is TRBV5-1, the J call TRBJ2-7, with TRBD1 identical over 7 bases. CDR1 and CDR2 (germline): SGHRS, YFSETQ. The CDR3 runs 14 residues. Trimming cost V 4 bases and J 7 bases; bases outside gene matches: 11. CDR3 in amino acids: CASSEGQVPGEQYF. Written as DNA, the CDR3 is TGCGCCAGCAGCGAAGGACAGGTTCCGGGAGAGCAGTACTTC.

This clonotype was picked up many times. CDR3 sequence reads: CASNGVIGNEQFF. For the CDR3, the DNA is TGTGCCAGCAATGGAGTTATAGGCAATGAGCAGTTCTTC. V is TRBV12-3 or TRBV12-4 and J is TRBJ2-1, with D unclear. The CDR3 extends over 13 amino acids. The germline V and J ends were trimmed by 7 bases and 6 bases, with 13 bases remaining between them.

J is TRBJ2-7 and V is TRBV6-1, with D uncertain. Between the trimmed V and J ends, which lost 3 bases and 3 bases, there was a span of 6 bases. The CDR3 spans 12 residues. CDR1 is MNHNS, CDR2 SASEGT, per germline. The CDR3 region is CASSDSIYEQYF. The CDR3 DNA reads as TGTGCCAGCAGTGATTCAATCTACGAGCAGTACTTC.

A few counts support this clonotype. CDR3 nucleotides: TGCGCCAGCAGGCCCCGGGGAGGGGACACCGGGGAGCTGTTTTTT. Its protein product is CASRPRGGDTGELFF. This chain uses TRBV5-1 with TRBJ2-2; TRBD2 matches at 7 bases. CDR1 SGHRS and CDR2 YFSETQ come from the germline V gene. The CDR3 consists of 15 residues. V lost 5 bases to trimming and J lost 3 bases; unmatched junction nucleotides: 7.

About this clonotype: This may be a read error, as it is one base from a much larger clone. V gene TRBV7-2 combines with J gene TRBJ2-5; D gene ambiguous. The length of the CDR3 is 13 residues. Germline-derived CDR1 and CDR2 are SGHTA and FQGNSA. For the CDR3, the DNA is TGTGCCGGCAGCAGTGTCAGGTCCGGAACCCAGTACTTC. Its translation: CAGSSVRSGTQYF.

Many counts were recorded for this clonotype. The rearrangement uses TRBV6-1 and TRBJ2-5; tentative D call: TRBD2 (5 bases). The CDR3 spans 16 residues. Germline-derived CDR1 and CDR2 are MNHNS and SASEGT. Trimming left V 6 bases short and J 3 bases short, with 20 bases between. The CDR3 sequence: CASSRFVSEPKETQYF. The CDR3 DNA reads TGTGCCAGCAGCAGATTCGTTAGCGAACCAAAAGAGACCCAGTACTTC.

This clonotype was detected many times. The V gene is TRBV7-9, the J gene TRBJ2-7; possibly TRBD1 for D (6 bases). Between the trimmed V and J ends, which lost 5 bases and 4 bases, there was a span of 12 bases. The CDR3 consists of 13 residues. The germline V gene encodes CDR1 SEHNR and CDR2 FQNEAQ (reference sequence). CDR3 residues: CASSQDGQYEQYF. The DNA of the CDR3 is TGTGCCAGCAGCCAAGATGGACAGTACGAGCAGTACTTC.